Listed below are T cell receptor beta chains from one sample, sequenced in a study of blood T cell repertoires in COVID-19. TCRdb's copy holds only in-frame clones and misses some; the assay was immunoSEQ multiplex PCR. The sample includes 200,000 to 250,000 clones, nearly 90% of them seen just once. Sequenced input: PBMCs or T cells enriched from blood (not recorded which). These receptor sequences come from a man aged 30 to 45 who had been exposed to COVID-19. Each CDR3 is given with its conserved first and last residue. The D gene is left open where the match is weak. Some rows mark clone size as missing; the rest say once, few, many or name a class of expanded clone.

cdr3_nt	cdr3_aa	d_call	v_call	j_call	clone_size
TGTGCCAGCAGCCTCCGAACAGGGAATAATGAAAAACTGTTTTTT	CASSLRTGNNEKLFF	.	TRBV3-1/TRBV3-2	TRBJ1-4	.
TGTGCCAGCAGTTACATTTCGGGGGGCGAGCAGTACTTC	CASSYISGGEQYF	TRBD2	TRBV6-5	TRBJ2-7	.
TGCGCCTCAGCAGATGGGGGCCGAAAAGATACGCAGTATTTT	CASADGGRKDTQYF	.	TRBV5-1	TRBJ2-3	.
TGTGCCAGTAGTATAACCTCAAGTAGCGGGGGGCGCGATGAGCAGTTCTTC	CASSITSSSGGRDEQFF	TRBD2	TRBV19	TRBJ2-1	.
TGTGCCAGCAGCTCGGACAGCTTACTCTCTGGAAACACCATATATTTT	CASSSDSLLSGNTIYF	.	TRBV9	TRBJ1-3	.
TGTGCCAGCAGTTTAGATAGCTCCTACGAGCAGTACTTC	CASSLDSSYEQYF	.	TRBV12-3/TRBV12-4	TRBJ2-7	.
TGTGCCACCCGTATTAGCTCCTATAATTCACCCCTCCACTTT	CATRISSYNSPLHF	.	TRBV27	TRBJ1-6	.
TGTGCCAGCAGTTACGGGTGGGGAGGCGATGGTTCACCCCTCCACTTT	CASSYGWGGDGSPLHF	.	TRBV6-5	TRBJ1-6	.
TGTGCCAGCAGTGAAGATACAGGGAATAATTCACCCCTCCACTTT	CASSEDTGNNSPLHF	.	TRBV6-1	TRBJ1-6	.
TGTGCCAGCAGCAGAGAGACAGGGTGGGGAAACACCATATATTTT	CASSRETGWGNTIYF	TRBD1	TRBV11-2	TRBJ1-3	.
TGTGCCAGCAGCTGGCGGGGGGGCGAGAACACCGGGGAGCTGTTTTTT	CASSWRGGENTGELFF	TRBD2	TRBV7-9	TRBJ2-2	.
TGTGCCAGCAGCCTAGGACAGTCTGAAGCTTTCTTT	CASSLGQSEAFF	.	TRBV7-3	TRBJ1-1	.
TGTGCCTGGAGATCAGGGCCCGATCAGCCCCAGCATTTT	CAWRSGPDQPQHF	.	TRBV30	TRBJ1-5	.
TGTGCCAGCAGGCAGGGACTTGATTCACCCCTCCACTTT	CASRQGLDSPLHF	.	TRBV6-5	TRBJ1-6	.
TGTGCCAGCAGTTTATCAGGGGGCAATGAGCAGTTCTTC	CASSLSGGNEQFF	.	TRBV27	TRBJ2-1	few
TGTGCCAGCAGCTTGGTGGTGGCAGGGCGTCTCGGAAACACCATATATTTT	CASSLVVAGRLGNTIYF	.	TRBV5-6	TRBJ1-3	.
TGTGCCAGCAGTGGGGGCAGGAACACCGGGGAGCTGTTTTTT	CASSGGRNTGELFF	.	TRBV2	TRBJ2-2	once
TGTGCCAGCAGCTTCGGACTAGCGAGGGGGACCCAGTACTTC	CASSFGLARGTQYF	TRBD2	TRBV27	TRBJ2-5	.
TGCGCCAGCAGCCAAGGGGACAGGCTAAATCAGCCCCAGCATTTT	CASSQGDRLNQPQHF	TRBD1	TRBV4-1	TRBJ1-5	.
TGTGCCAGCAGTTACCCGGACTCGCAAGAGACCCAGTACTTC	CASSYPDSQETQYF	.	TRBV6-2/TRBV6-3	TRBJ2-5	.
TGTGCCACCAGTGATCTAGATGAGCAGTTCTTC	CATSDLDEQFF	.	TRBV24-1	TRBJ2-1	.
TGCGCCAGCAGTCTCTTTCCGATTGTAGCAACTAATGAAAAACTGTTTTTT	CASSLFPIVATNEKLFF	.	TRBV4-1	TRBJ1-4	few
TGTGCCAGCAGCTTAACAGGGGGCAGGGAGACCCAGTACTTC	CASSLTGGRETQYF	TRBD1	TRBV7-3	TRBJ2-5	.
TGTGCCAGCAGTAGCCCAGGGGTTCACGAGCAGTACTTC	CASSSPGVHEQYF	.	TRBV6-2/TRBV6-3	TRBJ2-7	.